Listed here are 27 T cell receptor beta chains from one sample, sequenced in a study of blood T cell repertoires in COVID-19. Profiled with immunoSEQ multiplex PCR; TCRdb holds only in-frame clones, not every one. This sample has under 95,000 clones, with around nine tenths found just once. The specimen was peripheral blood. These receptors were taken from a woman aged 50 to 60 in a cohort sampled during active COVID-19.

V is TRBV6-5 and J is TRBJ2-1; TRBD1 matches 8 bases. J was trimmed by 6 bases and V by 5 bases; bases with no gene match: 9. CDR3 length equals 15 residues. In germline, CDR1 is MNHEY, CDR2 SVGAGI. Written as DNA, the CDR3 is TGTGCCAGCAGTCCTCGACAGGGGAGTTTCAATGAGCAGTTCTTC. Its translation is CASSPRQGSFNEQFF.

This chain joins TRBV4-1 and TRBJ2-3; D possibly corresponds to TRBD1 (5 bases). CDR1 and CDR2 from the germline V gene are MGHRA and YSYEKL. The CDR3 sequence is 14 residues long. Between the trimmed V and J ends, which lost 0 bases and 6 bases, there was a span of 10 bases. The CDR3 DNA follows: TGCGCCAGCAGCCAAGATCGACCAGGGGATACGCAGTATTTT. As protein: CASSQDRPGDTQYF.

The chain uses TRBV18 and TRBJ1-1, with TRBD1 matching over 11 bases. The CDR3 totals 14 residues. Germline V gene sequence: CDR1 KGHSH, CDR2 LQKENI. V lost 3 bases, J lost 11 bases, and 8 bases stayed unmatched. In nucleotides, the CDR3 is TGTGCCAGCTCACCGGGCTCGGACAGGGGGCAGGCTTTCTTT. Amino acids: CASSPGSDRGQAFF.

This chain uses TRBV6-4 with TRBJ2-1, with a tentative D call TRBD2 (5 bases). The germline gives CDR1 MRHNA, CDR2 SNTAGT. The CDR3 has 12 residues. The CDR3 loop is CARVRGLGEQFF. CDR3 sequence (DNA): TGTGCGAGAGTACGCGGGTTGGGGGAGCAGTTCTTC.

In this sample, this clone turned up once. The chain links TRBV28 to TRBJ2-7; 15 nucleotides agree with TRBD2. From germline, CDR1 is MDHEN and CDR2 SYDVKM. The CDR3 is made up of 20 amino acids. V trimming: 1 base; J trimming: 7 bases; junction bases outside the gene matches: 17. The DNA of the CDR3 is TGTGCCAGCAGTTTATTTGGCCGGGCAGGACTAGCGGGAGGGCCACGGGAGCAGTACTTC. Its protein is CASSLFGRAGLAGGPREQYF.

In its sample, this clone was seen once. The chain is built from TRBV6-5 and TRBJ2-7; 7 nucleotides match TRBD1. V dropped 7 bases and J dropped 0; count of bases not matched to a gene: 3. This CDR3 comprises 13 residues. The germline gives CDR1 MNHEY, CDR2 SVGAGI. This CDR3 is CASKDRSSYEQYF. In nucleotides, the CDR3 is TGTGCCAGCAAGGACAGGAGCTCCTACGAGCAGTACTTC.

V is TRBV7-6 and J is TRBJ1-6, with D perhaps matching TRBD1 (6 bases). V dropped 1 base and J dropped 9 bases, with 13 bases sitting between them. Germline lookup yields CDR1 SGHVS and CDR2 FNYEAQ. This CDR3 comprises 15 residues. The CDR3 reads CASSLGTGLSSPLHF. The CDR3 DNA is TGTGCCAGCAGCTTAGGCACAGGGTTAAGTTCACCCCTCCACTTT.

The J gene is TRBJ2-7, the V gene TRBV6-6, with 8 bases aligning to TRBD1. CDR1 MNHNY and CDR2 SVGAGI come from the germline V gene (reference sequence). Trimming cost V 0 bases and J 0 bases; bases outside gene matches: 4. This CDR3 has 16 residues. In nucleotides, the CDR3 is TGTGCCAGCAGTTACTCCCGGGACAGGTACTCCTACGAGCAGTACTTC. Its protein is CASSYSRDRYSYEQYF.

The chain uses TRBV6-2 or TRBV6-3 and TRBJ2-1, with unresolved D. There are 11 residues in the CDR3. Germline CDR1 MNHEY, CDR2 SVGEGT. V lost 5 bases and J lost 4, with 3 bases in between. CDR3 nucleotides: TGTGCCAGCAGTGTATACAATGAGCAGTTCTTC. The encoded protein is CASSVYNEQFF.

The chain links TRBV6-4 to TRBJ1-1, with D perhaps matching TRBD1 (5 bases). The germline V and J ends were trimmed by 6 bases and 6 bases, with 8 bases remaining between them. CDR1 is MRHNA, CDR2 SNTAGT, per germline. The CDR3 is 11 amino acids. CDR3 bases: TGTGCCAGCAGCTCGGGGGCTGAAGCTTTCTTT. It is translated as CASSSGAEAFF.

This sequence joins TRBV2 and TRBJ2-3; the D is unclear. This CDR3 region has 12 residues. Germline CDR1 is SNHLY and CDR2 is FYNNEI. V shed 7 bases and J shed 1 base, with 6 bases lying between them. CDR3 in DNA: TGTGCCAGCAATCGTCGCACAGATACGCAGTATTTT. Translation gives CASNRRTDTQYF.

CDR3 sequence: CASSERTGAYGYTF. In DNA, the CDR3 is TGTGCCAGCAGTGAGAGGACGGGAGCCTATGGCTACACCTTC. The chain carries TRBV6-1 and TRBJ1-2; the D is unclear. The V gene lost 3 bases and the J gene lost 4 bases, with 12 bases spanning the gap. The length of the CDR3 is 14 residues. CDR1 and CDR2 (germline): MNHNS, SASEGT.

This chain uses TRBV3-1 (or the pseudogene TRBV3-2) with TRBJ2-2; 7 bases fit TRBD2. CDR1 LGHDT and CDR2 YNNKEL come from the germline V gene (reference sequence). The CDR3 is 14 amino acids. V gave up 6 bases and J gave up 5 bases; unmatched junction bases: 6. As DNA, the CDR3 is TGTGCCAGCAGGTCGAGCGGGAAGACCGGGGAGCTGTTTTTT. Its translation is CASRSSGKTGELFF.

The CDR3 sequence: CASSLTGQTNTEAFF. CDR3 nucleotide sequence: TGTGCCAGCAGCTTAACGGGACAGACAAACACTGAAGCTTTCTTT. The gene calls are TRBV7-3 and TRBJ1-1, with 7 bases fitting TRBD1. The V and J ends lost 0 bases and 2 bases, in that order; junction bases with no gene match: 3. CDR3 length: 15 amino acids. The V gene's germline CDR1 is SGHTA and CDR2 FQGTGA.

The V call is TRBV28, the J call TRBJ1-5; 7 bases line up with TRBD1. Germline-derived CDR1 and CDR2 are MDHEN and SYDVKM. The CDR3 consists of 16 residues. With 5 bases clipped from V and 0 bases from J, the junction kept 7 bases outside the gene matches. This CDR3 is CASSTQGWYSNQPQHF. The DNA of the CDR3 is TGTGCCAGCAGTACACAGGGGTGGTATAGCAATCAGCCCCAGCATTTT.

The chain employs TRBV28 and TRBJ2-3; D unclear. Germline V CDR1 and CDR2: MDHEN, SYDVKM. The CDR3 covers 17 residues. Trimming removed 7 bases from V and 6 bases from J, with 26 bases in between. The CDR3, as DNA: TGTGCCAGCACCCCTCCAATGGGCGTCGGTGGTTCGGATACGCAGTATTTT. This sequence encodes CASTPPMGVGGSDTQYF.

The chain joins TRBV19 to TRBJ1-2; no firm D call. CDR3 length: 14 residues. CDR1 and CDR2 (germline): LNHDA, SQIVND (reference sequence). Trimming took off 7 bases at V and 7 bases at J, with 19 bases between the two ends. In DNA, the CDR3 is TGTGCCAGTACCCCGGACGGGGTAAGAGGTGGCTACACCTTC. It encodes CASTPDGVRGGYTF.

The chain joins TRBV7-8 to TRBJ1-2; TRBD1 agrees at 9 bases. Trimming removed 4 bases from V and 8 bases from J; junction bases left unmatched: 8. The CDR3 has 14 amino acids. Germline V gene lookup returns CDR1 SGHVS and CDR2 FQNEAQ. The DNA for the CDR3 is TGTGCCAGCAGCTCGTTACAGGGGGCGCAGGGCTACACCTTC. It codes for CASSSLQGAQGYTF.

CDR3 residues: CASSPRHFEGYTF. CDR3 in DNA: TGTGCCAGCAGTCCTCGACACTTCGAAGGCTACACCTTC. V usage is TRBV28 and J usage is TRBJ1-2; D unresolved. V lost 5 bases and J lost 8, with 15 bases in between. CDR1 is MDHEN and CDR2 is SYDVKM in the germline V gene. The CDR3 consists of 13 residues.

The CDR3 region is CASSLRTGGSTEAFF. DNA of the CDR3: TGCGCCAGCAGCCTACGGACAGGGGGTTCCACTGAAGCTTTCTTT. The rearrangement links TRBV5-1 to TRBJ1-1, with 10 bases that match TRBD1. This CDR3 is built from 15 residues. Looked up from germline, CDR1 is SGHRS and CDR2 is YFSETQ. Trimming took 4 bases from V and 4 from J; bases not matched to a gene: 7.

The chain employs TRBV28 and TRBJ1-1; D not certain. This CDR3 comprises 15 residues. Trimming stripped 2 bases from V and 2 bases from J, with 12 bases between. Germline V gene data show CDR1 as MDHEN and CDR2 as SYDVKM. CDR3 region: CASSLGGLGNTEAFF. For the CDR3, the DNA is TGTGCCAGCAGTTTAGGCGGGCTGGGAAACACTGAAGCTTTCTTT.

This clone was seen a few times. V and J are TRBV2 and TRBJ1-2; 8 positions agree with TRBD1. Germline V gene data show CDR1 as SNHLY and CDR2 as FYNNEI. V was clipped by 6 bases and J by 4 bases; unmatched bases: 7. The CDR3 loop spans 14 amino acids. The CDR3 nucleotides read TGTGCCAGCAGCTTAGGACAGGGATCCTATGGCTACACCTTC. This gives the protein CASSLGQGSYGYTF.

The chain joins TRBV28 to TRBJ1-1, with 10 bases matching TRBD1. Germline values: CDR1 MDHEN, CDR2 SYDVKM. There are 17 residues in the CDR3. The junction had 10 bases not matched to a gene; V was cut back by 2 bases and J by 4 bases. The chain's CDR3 is CASSLTGQGRLGTEAFF. CDR3 coding DNA: TGTGCCAGCAGTTTAACGGGACAGGGGCGATTGGGCACTGAAGCTTTCTTT. Using reference TRBV28 and TRBJ1-1 for the parts outside the CDR3, the full variable domain is DVKVTQSSRYLVKRTGEKVFLECVQDMDHENMFWYRQDPGLGLRLIYFSYDVKMKEKGDIPEGYSVSREKKERFSLILESASTNQTSMYLCASSLTGQGRLGTEAFFGQGTRLTVV.

The chain recombines TRBV15 with TRBJ2-2; tentative D call: TRBD2 (6 bases). The CDR3 covers 15 residues. V gave up 8 bases and J gave up 7 bases, with 20 bases separating them. From germline, CDR1 is LNHNV and CDR2 YYDKDF (reference sequence). The CDR3 loop is CATRRERGLGGELFF. The CDR3 DNA reads as TGTGCCACCCGCCGGGAGAGGGGCCTTGGCGGGGAGCTGTTTTTT.

In DNA, the CDR3 is TGTGCCAGCAGTTACGGGACTGAGAACACTGAAGCTTTCTTT. It translates to CASSYGTENTEAFF. This rearrangement joins TRBV6-6 to TRBJ1-1; D possibly corresponds to TRBD1 (5 bases). This CDR3 is built from 14 residues. V was pared by 2 bases and J by 1 base, with 8 bases between. CDR1 MNHNY and CDR2 SVGAGI come from the germline V gene (reference sequence).

This chain connects TRBV4-2 to TRBJ1-5; D remains ambiguous. V gave up 1 base and J gave up 2 bases, with 12 bases separating them. Germline V gene sequence: CDR1 LGHNA, CDR2 YNFKEQ. The CDR3 extends over 16 amino acids. CDR3 sequence (DNA): TGTGCCAGCAGCCAAGGGAGGGCTGATGGCAATCAGCCCCAGCATTTT. It translates to CASSQGRADGNQPQHF.

This clone was observed a handful of times. The chain joins TRBV3-1 (or the pseudogene TRBV3-2) to TRBJ1-2; weak D call: TRBD1 (6 bases). From germline, CDR1 is LGHDT and CDR2 YNNKEL (reference sequence). This CDR3 is 14 amino acids long. Deletions cut 4 bases from V and 4 bases from J, with 13 bases between. The chain's CDR3 is CASSPRGGVYGYTF. The CDR3 DNA is TGTGCCAGCAGCCCACGGGGGGGCGTCTATGGCTACACCTTC.